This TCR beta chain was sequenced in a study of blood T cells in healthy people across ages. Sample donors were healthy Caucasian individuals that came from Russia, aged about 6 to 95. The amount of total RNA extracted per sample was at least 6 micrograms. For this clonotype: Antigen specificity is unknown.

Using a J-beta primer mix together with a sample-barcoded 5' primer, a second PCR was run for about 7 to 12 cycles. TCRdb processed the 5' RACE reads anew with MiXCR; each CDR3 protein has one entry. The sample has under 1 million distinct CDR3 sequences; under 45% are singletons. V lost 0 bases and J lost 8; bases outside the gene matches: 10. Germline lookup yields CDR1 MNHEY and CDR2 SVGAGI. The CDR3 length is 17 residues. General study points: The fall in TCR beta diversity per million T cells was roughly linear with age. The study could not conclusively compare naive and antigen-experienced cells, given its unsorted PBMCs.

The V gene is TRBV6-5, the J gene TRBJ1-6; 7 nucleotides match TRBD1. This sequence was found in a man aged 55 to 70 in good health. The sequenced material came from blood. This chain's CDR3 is CASSYSSQDRPYSPLHF. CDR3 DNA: TGTGCCAGCAGTTACTCGAGTCAGGACAGGCCTTATTCACCCCTCCACTTT.